This TCR beta chain was sequenced during a study of CD8+CD57+ T cells in acquired aplastic anemia. Sequenced patients had shown CD8+CD57+ cell expansion by flow cytometry. Both TCR beta VDJ combination and CDR3 sequence profiling were carried out. Genomic DNA was the template for this profiling. In TCRdb, the reads were re-called with MiXCR into one record per CDR3 protein. The sample has tens of thousands of distinct CDR3 sequences, approximately 63% seen once. Sequenced sample: sorted CD4+, CD8+, or CD8+CD57+ T cells (not recorded which) from PBMCs. The receptor comes from a human donor with aplastic anemia.

Here the CDR3 DNA reads TGTGCCAGTAGTATAGACAAGGTGCGGTTTCCGACGCAGTATTTT. This sequence encodes CASSIDKVRFPTQYF. This chain connects TRBV19 to TRBJ2-3; D unclear. This CDR3 has 15 amino acids. The V and J ends lost 0 bases and 9 bases respectively, with 16 bases between them. Per germline, CDR1 LNHDA and CDR2 SQIVND (reference sequence).